This paragraph covers one TCR beta chain sequence. Its antigen remains unidentified. This specimen belongs to a study of shared clonotypes between healthy human individuals. Sorted-subset replicate PCR reactions contained approximately 190 ng DNA, corresponding to around 30,000 T cell genomes. TCRdb's copy holds only in-frame clones and misses some; the assay was immunoSEQ multiplex PCR. The sample lists roughly 2 million clones; almost 96% were seen once. V lost 5 bases and J lost 6; bases outside the gene matches: 5. This CDR3 region has 13 residues. Germline V gene data show CDR1 as SEHNR and CDR2 as FQNEAQ (reference sequence). Study-wide results and caveats: Rarefaction exposed incomplete sorted-subset sequencing despite large depth. Among several donors, approximately 5.4% of naive CD4 clonotypes were found in common. Generation probabilities of non-shared clonotypes were lower (relative to those shared by all four donors).

The TCR sequence derives from a man aged 18-30 years in good health. Sequencing input: naive CD4+ T cells sorted from blood. The sample's subset: CD45RA+ positively selected. This sequence joins TRBV7-9 and TRBJ1-1, with TRBD1 identical over 8 bases. The CDR3 coding sequence is TGTGCCAGCAGCCCTCAACAGGGGGCTGAAGCTTTCTTT. Translation gives CASSPQQGAEAFF.